This is a list of T cell receptor beta chains from one sample in a study of breast tumors, draining lymph nodes, adjacent tissues. One entry per CDR3 protein results from TCRdb running MiXCR on the multiplex PCR reads. The sample holds around 300,000 distinct CDR3 sequences, 30% seen once. The specimen sequenced was axillary lymph node tissue. The receptors originated from a female donor with breast cancer. Some clones in this sample may be carry-over from other donors' samples. Each CDR3 is given with its conserved first and last residue. The D gene is left open where the match is weak. Some rows have no size entry. The others give once, few or many, or a class for an expanded clone.

J: TRBJ2-7
V: TRBV30
D: .
size: few
DNA: TGTGCCTGGAGTTGGGGGCTCCTTCAAGACGAGCAGTACTTC
CDR3: CAWSWGLLQDEQYF

J: TRBJ2-5
V: TRBV5-8
D: TRBD2
size: few
DNA: TGTGCCAGCAGTATACTAGCGGCAGGGCCGGAGACCCAGTACTTC
CDR3: CASSILAAGPETQYF

J: TRBJ2-5
V: TRBV19
D: .
size: many
DNA: TGTGCCAGTAGTATAGCCCTGCGGAGGGAGACCCAGTACTTC
CDR3: CASSIALRRETQYF

J: TRBJ2-3
V: TRBV11-3
D: .
size: many
DNA: TGTGCCAGCACCAGACAGACGACTAGCACAGATACGCAGTATTTT
CDR3: CASTRQTTSTDTQYF

J: TRBJ1-5
V: TRBV18
D: .
size: .
DNA: TGTGCCAGCTCACCACGTCCGGGGAGGGGGAGCTCCAATCAGCCCCAGCATTTT
CDR3: CASSPRPGRGSSNQPQHF

J: TRBJ2-2
V: TRBV6-1
D: .
size: many
DNA: TGTGCCAGCAGGGAGACGCGTTATGACACCGGGGAGCTGTTTTTT
CDR3: CASRETRYDTGELFF

J: TRBJ2-2
V: TRBV28
D: .
size: few
DNA: TGTGCCAGCAAGGCGGGACAGACGAACACCGGGGAGCTGTTTTTT
CDR3: CASKAGQTNTGELFF

J: TRBJ2-7
V: TRBV20-1
D: TRBD1
size: many
DNA: TGCAGTGCTAGAAGGACAGGGGAAACCTACGAGCAGTACTTC
CDR3: CSARRTGETYEQYF

J: TRBJ2-1
V: TRBV7-3
D: .
size: many
DNA: TGTGCCAGCAGCTCCTCAGTCTACAATGAGCAGTTCTTC
CDR3: CASSSSVYNEQFF

J: TRBJ1-2
V: TRBV20-1
D: .
size: many
DNA: TGCAGTGCTGCGGGACACCACTATGGCTACACCTTC
CDR3: CSAAGHHYGYTF

J: TRBJ1-1
V: TRBV15
D: .
size: .
DNA: TGTGCCACCAGCAGAGAGGAGGGGAACACTGAAGCTTTCTTT
CDR3: CATSREEGNTEAFF

J: TRBJ2-1
V: TRBV20-1
D: TRBD2
size: many
DNA: TGCAGTGCTAGAGTTCTAGCGGGAGAGCAGTTCTTC
CDR3: CSARVLAGEQFF

J: TRBJ2-1
V: TRBV10-3
D: TRBD1
size: many
DNA: TGTGCCATCAGTGATTGGGACAGGGGGCACAATGAGCAGTTCTTC
CDR3: CAISDWDRGHNEQFF

J: TRBJ2-6
V: TRBV6-1
D: .
size: many
DNA: TGTGCCAGCAGCGTCACAGGGTACGGGGCCAACGTCCTGACTTTC
CDR3: CASSVTGYGANVLTF

J: TRBJ2-5
V: TRBV27
D: TRBD2
size: .
DNA: TGTGCCAGCAGTTCAGCAGCGGGGTCGGAGACCCAGTACTTC
CDR3: CASSSAAGSETQYF

J: TRBJ2-5
V: TRBV13
D: .
size: many
DNA: TGTGCCAGCAGCTACTCACGGACCCAGTACTTC
CDR3: CASSYSRTQYF

J: TRBJ1-5
V: TRBV20-1
D: TRBD1
size: many
DNA: TGCAGAGCTATATACAGGGGACTTACCCTACAGGGGGTCAATCAGCCCCAGCATTTT
CDR3: CRAIYRGLTLQGVNQPQHF

J: TRBJ1-4
V: TRBV28
D: .
size: .
DNA: TGTGCCAGCAGCGACGTTCAGGGAATAGGTGAAAAACTGTTTTTT
CDR3: CASSDVQGIGEKLFF

J: TRBJ2-5
V: TRBV11-2
D: TRBD2
size: many
DNA: TGTGCCAGCAGTTTAGGACTAGCGGGATTGGGGCAAGAGACCCAGTACTTC
CDR3: CASSLGLAGLGQETQYF

J: TRBJ2-7
V: TRBV6-6
D: .
size: .
DNA: TGTGCCAGCAGTCACTCGGGAAGACAGGCTCCGTGGGAGCAGTACTTC
CDR3: CASSHSGRQAPWEQYF

J: TRBJ2-1
V: TRBV27
D: .
size: few
DNA: TGTGCCAGCAGTTTTGCCGGGAGCTACAATGAGCAGTTCTTC
CDR3: CASSFAGSYNEQFF

J: TRBJ2-3
V: TRBV10-3
D: TRBD2
size: .
DNA: TGTGCCAGCTCACCACGGGGACTAGCGGGAACCACAGATACGCAGTATTTT
CDR3: CASSPRGLAGTTDTQYF

J: TRBJ1-2
V: TRBV3-1
D: TRBD1
size: .
DNA: TGTGCCAGCAGTTACTTACGGACAGGGTCGGCTGGCTACACCTTC
CDR3: CASSYLRTGSAGYTF

J: TRBJ2-7
V: TRBV4-3
D: .
size: many
DNA: TGCGCCAGCACCCCGAAGGTTGGGGCCTACGAGCAGTACTTC
CDR3: CASTPKVGAYEQYF

J: TRBJ2-4
V: TRBV20-1
D: .
size: once
DNA: TGCAGTGCTAGGTCCGAAAACATTCAGTACTTC
CDR3: CSARSENIQYF

J: TRBJ2-6
V: TRBV27
D: .
size: .
DNA: TGTGCCAGCAGTTTATCGGGACGGATCTCTGGGGCCAACGTCCTGACTTTC
CDR3: CASSLSGRISGANVLTF

J: TRBJ2-1
V: TRBV3-1
D: TRBD2
size: few
DNA: TGTGCCAGCAGGCTGACTAGCGGGGTTTCCTACAATGAGCAGTTCTTC
CDR3: CASRLTSGVSYNEQFF

J: TRBJ1-2
V: TRBV4-2
D: .
size: many
DNA: TGTGCCAGCAGCCAAAGTAGAGACTATGGCTACACCTTC
CDR3: CASSQSRDYGYTF

J: TRBJ2-7
V: TRBV13
D: .
size: many
DNA: TGTGCCAGCAGAGAAACTAGCTACGGGCAAAGAAGCTACGAGCAGTACTTC
CDR3: CASRETSYGQRSYEQYF

J: TRBJ2-5
V: TRBV14
D: .
size: many
DNA: TGTGCCAGCAGCACCCGGCGAGCGGGCCCTTGGGAGACCCAGTACTTC
CDR3: CASSTRRAGPWETQYF

J: TRBJ1-6
V: TRBV7-2
D: .
size: .
DNA: TGTGCCAGCAGCTCAGGATCGAATTCACCCCTCCACTTT
CDR3: CASSSGSNSPLHF

J: TRBJ1-3
V: TRBV6-5
D: .
size: many
DNA: TGTGCCAGCAGTTACTTGGCCTCTGGAAACACCATATATTTT
CDR3: CASSYLASGNTIYF

J: TRBJ1-5
V: TRBV2
D: .
size: many
DNA: TGTGCCGGGAAACAGGCAATCAATCAGCCCCAGCATTTT
CDR3: CAGKQAINQPQHF

J: TRBJ2-1
V: TRBV6-5
D: .
size: many
DNA: TGTGCCAGCAGTTACGGGAGTGTCAACAATGAGCAGTTCTTC
CDR3: CASSYGSVNNEQFF

J: TRBJ1-2
V: TRBV5-1
D: TRBD1
size: .
DNA: TGCGCCAGCAGCCCGACAGGGGTGGACTACGGCTACACCTTC
CDR3: CASSPTGVDYGYTF

J: TRBJ1-2
V: TRBV29-1
D: TRBD1
size: .
DNA: TGCAGCGTGAGGACAGGGGGGAACCATGGCTACACCTTC
CDR3: CSVRTGGNHGYTF

J: TRBJ1-4
V: TRBV7-8
D: TRBD1
size: .
DNA: TGTGCCGGCAGCTGCAGGAAGGGACCGGGACAGGGGGCGACGGGAGCTAATGAAAAACTGTTTTTT
CDR3: CAGSCRKGPGQGATGANEKLFF

J: TRBJ1-2
V: TRBV7-2
D: .
size: .
DNA: TGTGCCAGCAGCTTGGGATTCATTAACTATGGCTACGCCTTC
CDR3: CASSLGFINYGYAF

J: TRBJ2-7
V: TRBV11-2
D: TRBD1
size: many
DNA: TGTGCCAGCAGCTTAAAAGGGCTGTCCGGGGACAGCTACGAGCAGTACTTC
CDR3: CASSLKGLSGDSYEQYF

J: TRBJ1-5
V: TRBV19
D: TRBD1
size: many
DNA: TGTGCCAGTAGTCCGGGACAGGTTAGCAATCAGCCCCAGCATTTT
CDR3: CASSPGQVSNQPQHF

J: TRBJ1-6
V: TRBV7-2
D: .
size: many
DNA: TGTGCCAGCAGCTTATATAGGGATTCACCCCTCCACTTT
CDR3: CASSLYRDSPLHF

J: TRBJ2-2
V: TRBV20-1
D: .
size: many
DNA: TGCAGTGCTAGCGGGACAACAACCGGGGAGCTGTTTTTT
CDR3: CSASGTTTGELFF